The sequence of this TCR beta chain was determined in a study of cytomegalovirus exposure and HLA in healthy donors (dated by TCRdb to about 2017). Regarding the complete study: An earlier analysis of about 560 of the donors reported 276 Gb of sequence data and roughly 120 million unique TCR beta sequences obtained from around 170 million T cells. Because of strong linkage in the cohort, 4 to 6 DR-DQ haplotypes were treated as single units for association and clustering. Among about 390 genotyped donors of the cohort, an average of 235,054 unique TCR beta nucleotide sequences were sequenced per donor, roughly 20% of them non-productive. A later analysis re-analyzed previously published TCR beta repertoires from 650 to 800 donors and added high-resolution HLA genotyping to study TCR occurrence patterns. Every repertoire in the discovery cohort had been generated on one and the same sequencing platform. In a later genetic analysis, genome-wide SNP genotypes for about 60% of the 666 donors were used, and that subset was treated as a discovery cohort. The study used immunosequencing to profile the T cell repertoires of 600 to 850 subjects and linked those repertoires to cytomegalovirus serostatus. Typing coverage differed by locus: A, B, C, DRB1 and DQB1 were typed in roughly 620-630 donors, DQA1 in 522, DPA1 in 606, and DPB1 in 400 to 490. Donor age, sex, ethnicity and CMV serostatus were collected together with the repertoire data. High-throughput TCR immunosequencing, statistical association of individual TCRs with disease status, and machine learning were combined to predict cytomegalovirus infection status. Rather than drawing on any new phenotypic data, the later analysis identified candidate immune exposures from TCR beta sequences and the way those sequences occurred across donors. The study aimed to test whether signatures of past pathogen exposure could be identified by cataloging public T cell receptors. HLA typing included class I and class II loci at four-digit resolution. In an earlier analysis of about 590 of the donors, high-throughput TCR beta sequencing was used to judge whether each TCR beta V gene segment behaved as functional or pseudogenic. The genetic ancestry cluster associated with self-reported Caucasian donors included 81% of the 398 genotyped donors. An early release that covered about 600 HLA-typed donors contained about 300 gigabases of sequencing data and roughly 84 million unique TCR sequences. Along with the roughly 710-subject first cohort, a separate validation cohort of approximately 110 different subjects was used. Broad study findings and their caveats: Assigning TCR associations to individual alleles was difficult when HLA alleles, especially DR and DQ, strongly co-occurred. In vitro tests confirmed that a few of the cytomegalovirus-associated TCR beta chains recognize cytomegalovirus antigens. Most TCR sequences were seen in very few donors, while some public TCRs were found in many individuals. Because the 87-base-pair reads could not distinguish some IMGT-functional V segments, including TRBV6-2 and TRBV6-3, those segments were excluded. Because HLA typing was missing for some donors at each locus, association tests included only the typed subset. A cluster of highly shared sequence variants was judged likely to represent a technical artifact of the sequencing pipeline. In an earlier analysis of some 540 of the donors, most TCR beta V segments appeared in productive rearrangements about 90% or about 30% of the time, broadly matching IMGT annotations. A later analysis associated around 16,000 TCR beta sequences with specific HLA alleles at a false discovery rate of 0.05. Roughly uniform sequencing depth across donors was assumed in presence/absence analyses, although this assumption may not hold. In a later analysis, HLA-associated TCR beta chains were found to be more clonally expanded and to have lower generation probabilities than equally common non-associated chains. In the study, 164 TCR beta chains were listed as associated with cytomegalovirus. In a later analysis, the rate of TCR association differed among HLA loci, with DRB1 alleles having the most associated TCRs and HLA-C alleles having the fewest. The authors suggested that the approach could potentially be generalized to other disease states and immunological phenotypes. According to a later analysis, most CMV-associated TCR beta chains appeared to be HLA-restricted, and the HLA associations seemed to be driven largely by CMV exposure. The classifier was reported to diagnose cytomegalovirus status with high specificity and sensitivity in both the original and validation cohorts. The earlier analysis of approximately 560 of the donors excluded some 15 rarely observed V segments, including chromosome 9 orphons, because counts were too low. A later genetic analysis associated a missense DCLRE1C variant with V-gene and J-gene trimming of TCR beta chains, and an independent cohort replicated the association. In a later analysis, several top co-occurrence clusters were reported to appear linked to parvovirus B19, influenza, CMV and Epstein-Barr virus. Immune exposure information for the cohort was limited to CMV serostatus. Linkage disequilibrium might explain the correlated functional status among segregating V segments, but an unknown experimental factor could not be excluded. According to a later genetic analysis, donors in an Asian-associated ancestry cluster had fewer N-insertions in productive TCRs than the approximately 710-donor mean. This cohort had only TCR beta chains sequenced, and the lack of alpha or paired-chain data limited which features could be detected. A further reported finding was that TCR beta sequences accurately predicted the HLA-A and HLA-B alleles for most subjects in the first cohort.

The cohort was made up of under 800 healthy bone marrow donors. At the time of sampling, every cohort member was nominally healthy, though immune exposures that went unrecorded were likely present. The donor was CMV seropositive and belonged to the group of 250 to 300 seropositive cohort members. A peripheral blood sample was provided by each donor, and peripheral blood mononuclear cells were used for TCR beta sequencing. Genomic DNA was extracted from the blood cell samples with the Qiagen DNeasy Blood Extraction Kit. Worth noting for this clone: Its antigen is unknown. Base qualities were left out, and no much larger clone turns up one base away.

Libraries came from the immunoSEQ multiplex PCR assay. A mixture of 60 forward primers for TCR Vbeta segments and 13 reverse primers for TCR Jbeta segments was used in the multiplex PCR. A multiplex PCR assay on genomic DNA amplified the CDR3 region of rearranged TCR beta genes. Amplified TCR beta libraries were sequenced as 87-base-pair reads on the Illumina HiSeq System. The paper's processing steps were these. A later analysis counted tens of millions of unique TCR beta chains across the roughly 700 repertoires, and roughly 10 million of these chains were shared by at least two donors. Raw reads were error-corrected and collapsed into unique sequences with a nearest-neighbor algorithm that merged closely related sequences to remove PCR and sequencing errors. Alignment of CDR3 sequences to IMGT reference sequences was used to assign V, D and J gene segments. Each retained sequence needed at least a six-nucleotide match to both a V gene segment and a J gene segment. Rearrangements were called productive when the CDR3 lacked stop codons and stayed in frame with V and J; all others were non-productive. CDR3 was defined by IMGT convention, running from the second conserved V-encoded cysteine to the conserved J-encoded phenylalanine. The earlier analysis of a few hundred of the donors excluded sequences that lacked an unambiguous match to a single V gene segment. An earlier analysis of roughly 590 of the donors called V segments functional above 56.7% productive rearrangements and segregating when the between-donor standard deviation exceeded 5%. To diagnose cytomegalovirus status from the catalog of TCR beta chain sequences, a statistical classification framework was built. A later analysis assigned V and J genes by comparing TCR nucleotide sequences with IMGT/GENE-DB human TR gene sequences. Using the TCRdist pipeline, a later analysis assigned CDR3 sequences along with most-parsimonious VDJ recombination scenarios. In a later analysis, every TCR beta chain was defined by the combination of its CDR3 amino acid sequence and its V-gene family, and reads without a unique V-gene family were dropped. To address suspected cross-contamination and a sequencing artifact, a later analysis removed some 620 highly shared, low-generation-probability nucleotide sequences. In a later analysis, a clonal expansion index was calculated for each public chain from normalized within-repertoire ranks of inferred template counts. A later analysis computed generation probabilities with a VDJ recombination model fitted to out-of-frame rearrangements, and checked the results against IGoR. In a later analysis, hypergeometric tests were used to score TCR-TCR, TCR-HLA and TCR-CMV co-occurrence, with a repertoire-size bias correction applied to TCR pairs. False discovery rates were estimated in a later analysis by permuting HLA or CMV assignments 20 times. A later analysis grouped co-occurring TCRs with DBSCAN, adding TCRdist sequence similarity when clustering within HLA-allele-positive subsets. For co-occurrence clustering, repertoires with fewer than 30,000 or more than 120,000 public chains were excluded, along with a handful of repertoires with anomalous nucleotide sharing. Not all clones reach the TCRdb copy of this immuneACCESS table, which keeps in-frame sequences only. Checked studies attribute under half of the gap to unresolved V genes and leave the rest unexplained. D and trimming were read from the DNA, whereas the V and J calls and clone size are those reported in that table. A total of 150,000 to 200,000 clones appear in this sample, around 68% of them only once. The ten largest clones represent about 3% of the sample.

Clipping removes 2 bases from V and 6 bases from J, with 6 as the unmatched junction base count. The CDR3 runs 15 amino acids, cysteine and phenylalanine included. The sequence is cut down to CDR3 DNA, 45 bases in frame from base 1. In the germline V gene (reference sequence), CDR1 corresponds to SGHNT and CDR2 to YYREEE. This sequence uses TRBV5-4 and TRBJ2-2; TRBD2 aligns with 8 central bases. Source material: PBMCs. This TCR derives from a woman between 40 and 55 years old in good health and CMV-seropositive. The CDR3 here reads CASSFSGNKAGELFF. At the DNA level, the sequence is TGTGCCAGCAGCTTTAGCGGGAACAAGGCCGGGGAGCTGTTTTTT.